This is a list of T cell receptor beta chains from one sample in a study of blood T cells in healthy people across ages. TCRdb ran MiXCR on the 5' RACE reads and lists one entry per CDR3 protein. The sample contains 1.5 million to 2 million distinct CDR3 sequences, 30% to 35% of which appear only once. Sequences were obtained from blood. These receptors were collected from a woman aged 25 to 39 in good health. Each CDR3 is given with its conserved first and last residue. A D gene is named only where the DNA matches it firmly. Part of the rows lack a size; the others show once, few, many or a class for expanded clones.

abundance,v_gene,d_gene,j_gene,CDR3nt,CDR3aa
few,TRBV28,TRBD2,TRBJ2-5,TGTGCCAGCAGTCAGGCTAGCGGCGTGGAGACCCAGTACTTC,CASSQASGVETQYF
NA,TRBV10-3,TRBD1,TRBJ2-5,TGTGCCATCCGATCGGGGACAGGGGGATCCTACGAAGGGCAGTACTTC,CAIRSGTGGSYEGQYF
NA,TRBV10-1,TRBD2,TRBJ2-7,TGCGCCAGCAGTGAGTACACGGGAGGCTACGAGCAGTACTTC,CASSEYTGGYEQYF
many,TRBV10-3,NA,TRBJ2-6,TGTGCCATCATGGGGAAGCGGACGTTAGGCTCTGGGGCCAACGTCCTGACTTTC,CAIMGKRTLGSGANVLTF
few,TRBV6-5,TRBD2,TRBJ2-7,TGTGCCAGCAGTTACTCTAGCGGGGTATACGAGCAGTACTTC,CASSYSSGVYEQYF
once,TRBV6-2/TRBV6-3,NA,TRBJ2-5,TGTGCCAGCAGTAAGGACGGAGAGACCCGGTACTTC,CASSKDGETRYF
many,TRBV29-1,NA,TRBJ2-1,TGCAGCGTTGTCTCGTCAGAGGGTAGCAATGAGCAGTTCTTC,CSVVSSEGSNEQFF
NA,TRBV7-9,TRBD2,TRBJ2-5,TGTGTCAGCAGCTCGGGGGCCGGGACTAGCATAAACTCGGAGACCCAGTACTTC,CVSSSGAGTSINSETQYF
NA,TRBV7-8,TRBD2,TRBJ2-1,TGTGCCAGCAGCTTACTTGGACTAGCGGGAGTCTCTTCCTACAATGAGCAGTTCTTC,CASSLLGLAGVSSYNEQFF
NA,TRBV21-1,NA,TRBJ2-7,TGTGCCAGCAGCAACCGGTTTTCCTACGAGCAGTACTTC,CASSNRFSYEQYF
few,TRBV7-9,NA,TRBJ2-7,TGTGCCAGCAGCCCAGAAGGGTGGGTCTACGAGCAGTACTTC,CASSPEGWVYEQYF
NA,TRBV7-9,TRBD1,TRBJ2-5,TGTGCCAGCAACCTCATAGAAACAGGGGAAGAGACCCAGTACTTC,CASNLIETGEETQYF
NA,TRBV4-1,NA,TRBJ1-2,TGCGCCAGCAGCCAAGATCCAGGCGTGAGGCAGGGCGGTTATGGCTACACCTTC,CASSQDPGVRQGGYGYTF
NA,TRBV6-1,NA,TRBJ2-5,TGTGCCAGCAGTGAAGCTTGGTCAGGGAGTGGTCAAGAGACCCAGTACTTC,CASSEAWSGSGQETQYF
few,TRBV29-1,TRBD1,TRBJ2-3,TGCAGCGTTGTGGGGGACAGGGGAGGCACAGATACGCAGTATTTT,CSVVGDRGGTDTQYF
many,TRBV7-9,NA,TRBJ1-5,TGTGCCAGCAGCGGGGACGGCAATCAGCCCCAGCATTTT,CASSGDGNQPQHF
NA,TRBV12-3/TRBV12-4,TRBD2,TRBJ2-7,TGTGCCAGCGGGGGACTAACGAGTTCCTACGAGCAGTACTTC,CASGGLTSSYEQYF
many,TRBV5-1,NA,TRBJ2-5,TGCGCCAGCAGCTTGTCCGGACCGTACCAAGAGACCCAGTACTTC,CASSLSGPYQETQYF
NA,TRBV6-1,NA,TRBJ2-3,TGTGCCAGCAGTCCGATTACCGGGGCGGATACGCAGTATTTT,CASSPITGADTQYF
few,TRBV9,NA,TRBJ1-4,TGTGCCAGCAGCGCCTCCGGGTCCCCAAATGAAAAACTGTTTTTT,CASSASGSPNEKLFF
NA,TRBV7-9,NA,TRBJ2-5,TGTGCCAGCAGCTTAACCTCGGCAGAAGAGACCCAGTACTTC,CASSLTSAEETQYF
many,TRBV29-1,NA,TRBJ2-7,TGCAGCGTCCTCGGGGGATCGGGGGCCTACGAGCAGTACTTC,CSVLGGSGAYEQYF
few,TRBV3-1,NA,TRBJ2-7,TGTGCCAGCAGCCAAGTTAACACTGACTACGAGCAGTACTTC,CASSQVNTDYEQYF
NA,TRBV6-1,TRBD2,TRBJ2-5,TGTGCCAGCAGGCCCACTCCGGGACTAGCGGAAGGGCAGGAGACCCAGTACTTC,CASRPTPGLAEGQETQYF
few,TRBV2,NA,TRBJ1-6,TGTGCCAGCAGTGAAATTGTAGTAGGGTCCTATAATTCACCCCTCCACTTT,CASSEIVVGSYNSPLHF
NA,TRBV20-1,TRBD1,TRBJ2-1,TGCAGTGCTAGAGCCAACAGGGGGTTCCCCATCCCGTTCTTC,CSARANRGFPIPFF
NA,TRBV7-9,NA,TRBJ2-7,TGTGCCAGCAGCCCCTGGGCGGACGAGCAGTACTTC,CASSPWADEQYF
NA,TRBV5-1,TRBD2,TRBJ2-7,TGCGCCAGCAGCTCGTTAGCGGGGGGAAAGTCCGAGCAGTACTTC,CASSSLAGGKSEQYF
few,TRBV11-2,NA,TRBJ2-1,TGTGCCAGCACCAAAAACCACGCCCTCGGGTACAATGAGCAGTTCTTC,CASTKNHALGYNEQFF
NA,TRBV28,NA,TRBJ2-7,TGTGCCAGCAGTCCCCTGGACTCCCAACACGAGCAGTACTTC,CASSPLDSQHEQYF
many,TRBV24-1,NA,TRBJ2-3,TGTGCCACCAGTGATCCCACCGGGGCCTTCACAGATACGCAGTATTTT,CATSDPTGAFTDTQYF
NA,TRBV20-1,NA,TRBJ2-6,TGCAGTGCGCCGGTGACATCCTACTCTGGGGCCAACGTCCTGACTTTC,CSAPVTSYSGANVLTF
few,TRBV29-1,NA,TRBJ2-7,TGCAGCGTTCAGGACCCAGGGGACGAGCAGTACTTC,CSVQDPGDEQYF
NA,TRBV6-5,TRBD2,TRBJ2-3,TGTGCCAGCAGTTACCCCCGCGCTAGCGGGGGCCCCACAGATACGCAGTATTTT,CASSYPRASGGPTDTQYF
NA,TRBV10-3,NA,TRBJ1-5,TGTGCCATCAGTGAGCCCTCGGGGGTCCTACAGCCCCAGCATTTT,CAISEPSGVLQPQHF
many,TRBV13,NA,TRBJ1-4,TGTGCCAGCAGCATTACAGAAATTAATGAAAAACTGTTTTTT,CASSITEINEKLFF
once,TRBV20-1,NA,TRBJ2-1,TGCAGTGCAGAAACAGGTAACAATGAGCAGTTCTTC,CSAETGNNEQFF